Listed below are T cell receptor beta chains from one sample, sequenced in a study of cytomegalovirus exposure and HLA in healthy donors. Profiled with immunoSEQ multiplex PCR; TCRdb holds only in-frame clones, not every one. In all, the sample yields 53,000 or so clones. Sequencing input: PBMCs. Source of these receptors: a man aged 18 to 30 in good health and CMV-seropositive. CDR3s include the opening cysteine and the closing phenylalanine or tryptophan. D genes are given only for firm matches.

TRBJ1-1	NA	TRBV7-8	CASHASLNTEAFF	TGTGCCAGCCACGCGTCCTTGAACACTGAAGCTTTCTTT
TRBJ2-3	NA	TRBV5-4	CASSLDRGHTDTQYF	TGTGCCAGCAGCTTGGACCGGGGTCACACAGATACGCAGTATTTT
TRBJ1-2	TRBD1	TRBV30	CAWNGQGSYGYTF	TGTGCCTGGAACGGACAGGGCTCCTATGGCTACACCTTC
TRBJ2-5	NA	TRBV6-1	CASRDRDKETQYF	TGCGCCAGCAGGGACCGGGATAAAGAGACCCAGTACTTC
TRBJ2-1	NA	TRBV5-6	CASSPPEGALTHEQFF	TGTGCCAGCAGCCCCCCGGAGGGGGCCCTCACCCATGAGCAGTTCTTC
TRBJ2-7	NA	TRBV9	CASSVDGGTPLTSYEQYF	TGTGCCAGCAGCGTAGATGGGGGCACGCCGCTAACTTCCTACGAGCAGTACTTC
TRBJ2-5	TRBD2	TRBV28	CASSFYISGKETQYF	TGTGCCAGCAGTTTTTATATTAGCGGGAAAGAGACCCAGTACTTC
TRBJ1-1	NA	TRBV19	CASVQTRRTEAFF	TGTGCCAGCGTTCAAACCAGGAGGACTGAAGCTTTCTTT
TRBJ1-1	TRBD1	TRBV27	CASSFLPGQRFTEAFF	TGTGCCAGCAGTTTTTTACCGGGACAGAGATTCACTGAAGCTTTCTTT
TRBJ1-2	NA	TRBV2	CATSFEGDYGYTF	TGTGCCACCTCTTTTGAGGGGGACTATGGCTACACCTTC
TRBJ1-1	NA	TRBV6-1	CASTIVGGTEAFF	TGTGCCAGCACCATTGTGGGAGGGACTGAAGCTTTCTTT
TRBJ2-7	NA	TRBV7-9	CASSVPTVSYEQYF	TGTGCCAGCAGCGTACCGACAGTCTCCTACGAGCAGTACTTC
TRBJ2-1	TRBD2	TRBV6-5	CASSYWLAGDHNEQFF	TGTGCCAGCAGTTACTGGCTAGCGGGAGATCACAATGAGCAGTTCTTC
TRBJ2-3	NA	TRBV30	CAWSPGAGTDTQYF	TGTGCCTGGAGTCCAGGGGCAGGCACAGATACGCAGTATTTT
TRBJ1-4	NA	TRBV9	CASSGGPGHGVGAPKLFF	TGTGCCAGCAGCGGAGGACCGGGACACGGAGTCGGGGCGCCAAAACTGTTTTTT
TRBJ1-2	NA	TRBV27	CASSFTGFDGYTF	TGTGCCAGCAGTTTTACCGGGTTTGATGGCTACACCTTC
TRBJ2-7	TRBD2	TRBV4-1	CASSPHGLASEQYF	TGCGCCAGCAGCCCCCATGGACTAGCTAGCGAGCAGTACTTC
TRBJ2-7	TRBD2	TRBV6-1	CASSEDLLGEGRYEQYF	TGTGCCAGCAGTGAAGATTTGTTGGGGGAGGGCCGCTACGAGCAGTACTTC
TRBJ2-1	NA	TRBV30	CAWMAGISYNEQFF	TGTGCCTGGATGGCGGGTATCTCCTACAATGAGCAGTTCTTC
TRBJ1-2	NA	TRBV19	CASSIGPDYGYTF	TGTGCCAGTAGTATAGGGCCAGACTATGGCTACACCTTC
TRBJ2-3	TRBD2	TRBV7-7	CASSLKAGSTDTQYF	TGTGCTAGCAGCTTAAAAGCGGGGAGCACAGATACGCAGTATTTT
TRBJ2-7	TRBD2	TRBV14	CASSQETSGSYEQYF	TGTGCCAGCAGCCAAGAAACTAGCGGGAGCTACGAGCAGTACTTC
TRBJ2-1	TRBD2	TRBV29-1	CSVDRSSGRLGNEQFF	TGCAGCGTTGATAGGTCTAGCGGGAGGCTAGGCAATGAGCAGTTCTTC
TRBJ2-5	TRBD1	TRBV29-1	CSVEETGQLETQYF	TGCAGCGTTGAAGAAACGGGACAGTTGGAGACCCAGTACTTC
TRBJ2-3	TRBD2	TRBV9	CASGSGSFTDTQYF	TGTGCCAGCGGTAGCGGGAGCTTTACAGATACGCAGTATTTT
TRBJ1-3	NA	TRBV30	CAWRNNYSGNTIYF	TGTGCCTGGAGAAACAACTACTCTGGAAACACCATATATTTT
TRBJ1-3	NA	TRBV7-2	CASSLGGIPSNSGNTIYF	TGTGCCAGCAGCTTAGGAGGGATCCCTTCAAACTCTGGAAACACCATATATTTT
TRBJ2-3	TRBD2	TRBV25-1	CASRLAGEADTQYF	TGTGCCAGTCGACTAGCGGGAGAAGCAGATACGCAGTATTTT
TRBJ2-4	NA	TRBV4-2	CASSLNREGNIQYF	TGTGCCAGCAGCCTAAACAGGGAGGGGAACATTCAGTACTTC
TRBJ2-7	TRBD2	TRBV13	CASSLTSGSPEQYF	TGTGCCAGCAGCCTCACTAGCGGGAGTCCCGAGCAGTACTTC
TRBJ2-6	TRBD1	TRBV25-1	CASSETAGGSGANVLTF	TGTGCCAGCAGTGAAACGGCAGGGGGCTCTGGGGCCAACGTCCTGACTTTC
TRBJ2-3	TRBD1	TRBV30	CAWRTQGARTDTQYF	TGTGCCTGGAGAACACAGGGGGCGCGGACAGATACGCAGTATTTT
TRBJ2-7	TRBD1	TRBV9	CASSEGTDLNEQYF	TGTGCCAGCAGCGAAGGGACAGACCTAAACGAGCAGTACTTC
TRBJ1-1	NA	TRBV11-3	CASTSRGTEAFF	TGTGCCAGCACCTCAAGAGGCACTGAAGCTTTCTTT
TRBJ1-2	TRBD1	TRBV28	CATHRPPGQIYGYTF	TGTGCCACCCACCGCCCACCGGGACAGATTTATGGCTACACCTTC
TRBJ2-1	TRBD2	TRBV9	CASSVGEGPYNEQFF	TGTGCCAGCAGCGTAGGGGAGGGACCCTACAATGAGCAGTTCTTC
TRBJ2-1	TRBD2	TRBV19	CASSTSGRSNEQFF	TGTGCCAGTAGCACTAGCGGGAGGAGTAATGAGCAGTTCTTC
TRBJ2-7	TRBD1	TRBV7-9	CASRSGTVVGPYEQYF	TGTGCCAGCAGGTCCGGGACAGTAGTGGGTCCCTACGAGCAGTACTTC
TRBJ2-1	NA	TRBV7-3	CASSRGYNEQFF	TGTGCCAGCAGTCGGGGCTACAATGAGCAGTTCTTC
TRBJ2-2	NA	TRBV4-1	CASSQDRGGRPETGELFF	TGCGCCAGCAGCCAAGATCGCGGAGGCCGGCCCGAGACCGGGGAGCTGTTTTTT
TRBJ1-3	NA	TRBV9	CASSDSSGNTIYF	TGTGCCAGCAGCGACTCATCTGGAAACACCATATATTTT
TRBJ1-3	NA	TRBV14	CASSHGASSGNTIYF	TGTGCCAGCAGCCACGGAGCCAGCTCTGGAAACACCATATATTTT
TRBJ1-1	NA	TRBV11-1	CASSLNGNLVTEAFF	TGTGCCAGCAGCTTAAACGGGAATCTCGTCACTGAAGCTTTCTTT
TRBJ2-7	TRBD2	TRBV5-5	CASSLHWTSNYEQYF	TGTGCCAGCAGCTTACACTGGACTAGTAACTACGAGCAGTACTTC
TRBJ2-3	NA	TRBV7-2	CASSSVTDTQYF	TGTGCCAGCAGCTCGGTCACAGATACGCAGTATTTT
TRBJ2-7	TRBD1	TRBV7-3	CASSPEGQIYEQYF	TGTGCCAGCAGCCCAGAGGGACAGATCTACGAGCAGTACTTC
TRBJ1-3	NA	TRBV10-1	CASSPTRAGNTIYF	TGCGCCAGCAGCCCCACACGGGCTGGAAACACCATATATTTT
TRBJ2-5	TRBD2	TRBV29-1	CSVGAGGGRETQYF	TGCAGCGTTGGAGCGGGAGGAGGGCGAGAGACCCAGTACTTC
TRBJ2-5	TRBD1	TRBV19	CASSASGTARETQYF	TGTGCCAGTAGTGCCTCCGGGACAGCTCGGGAGACCCAGTACTTC
TRBJ2-5	NA	TRBV5-4	CASSSTGGRETQYF	TGTGCCAGCAGTTCAACTGGAGGTAGAGAGACCCAGTACTTC
TRBJ2-3	TRBD2	TRBV5-4	CASSLRLAGGLGTDTQYF	TGTGCCAGCAGCTTGAGGCTAGCGGGAGGGCTAGGCACAGATACGCAGTATTTT
TRBJ2-1	TRBD2	TRBV7-2	CASSLELADSEQFF	TGTGCCAGCAGCTTAGAGCTAGCGGACTCCGAGCAGTTCTTC
TRBJ1-2	NA	TRBV5-1	CASSGEQVPYLGYTF	TGCGCCAGCAGCGGAGAACAGGTGCCCTATCTTGGCTACACCTTC
TRBJ1-5	TRBD1	TRBV30	CAWTPTGLEDQPQHF	TGCGCCTGGACCCCGACAGGGCTGGAGGATCAGCCCCAGCATTTT
TRBJ1-1	TRBD1	TRBV5-4	CASSLNSGTGRNTEAFF	TGTGCCAGCAGCTTGAACTCCGGGACAGGGCGGAACACTGAAGCTTTCTTT
TRBJ2-3	NA	TRBV7-9	CASRPGGPVDTQYF	TGTGCCAGCAGACCCGGAGGGCCCGTAGATACGCAGTATTTT
TRBJ2-2	TRBD1	TRBV6-5	CASRPTGGAGELFF	TGTGCCAGCAGGCCGACAGGGGGGGCCGGGGAGCTGTTTTTT
TRBJ1-5	NA	TRBV5-5	CASSRYDRGDQPQHF	TGTGCCAGCAGCCGCTACGATCGGGGGGATCAGCCCCAGCATTTT
TRBJ1-1	NA	TRBV15	CATGHLNTEAFF	TGTGCCACCGGACACTTGAACACTGAAGCTTTCTTT
TRBJ1-1	NA	TRBV19	CASKRQPNTEAFF	TGTGCCAGTAAGAGACAGCCCAACACTGAAGCTTTCTTT